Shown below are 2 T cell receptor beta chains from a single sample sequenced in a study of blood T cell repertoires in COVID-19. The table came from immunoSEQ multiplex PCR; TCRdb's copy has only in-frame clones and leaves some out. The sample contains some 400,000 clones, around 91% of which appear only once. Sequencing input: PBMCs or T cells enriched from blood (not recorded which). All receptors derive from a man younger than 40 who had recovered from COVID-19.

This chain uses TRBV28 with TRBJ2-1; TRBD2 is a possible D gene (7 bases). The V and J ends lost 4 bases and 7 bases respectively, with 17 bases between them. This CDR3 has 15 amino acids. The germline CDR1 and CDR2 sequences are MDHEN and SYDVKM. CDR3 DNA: TGTGCCAGCAGTTACCCCGGGGGGCGCAATAATGAGCAGTTCTTC. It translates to CASSYPGGRNNEQFF.

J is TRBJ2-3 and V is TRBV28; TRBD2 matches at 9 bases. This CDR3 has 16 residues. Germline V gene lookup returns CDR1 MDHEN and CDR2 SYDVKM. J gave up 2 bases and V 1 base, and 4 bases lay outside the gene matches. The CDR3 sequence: CASSLFSGRATDTQYF. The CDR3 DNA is TGTGCCAGCAGTTTATTTAGCGGGAGAGCCACAGATACGCAGTATTTT.